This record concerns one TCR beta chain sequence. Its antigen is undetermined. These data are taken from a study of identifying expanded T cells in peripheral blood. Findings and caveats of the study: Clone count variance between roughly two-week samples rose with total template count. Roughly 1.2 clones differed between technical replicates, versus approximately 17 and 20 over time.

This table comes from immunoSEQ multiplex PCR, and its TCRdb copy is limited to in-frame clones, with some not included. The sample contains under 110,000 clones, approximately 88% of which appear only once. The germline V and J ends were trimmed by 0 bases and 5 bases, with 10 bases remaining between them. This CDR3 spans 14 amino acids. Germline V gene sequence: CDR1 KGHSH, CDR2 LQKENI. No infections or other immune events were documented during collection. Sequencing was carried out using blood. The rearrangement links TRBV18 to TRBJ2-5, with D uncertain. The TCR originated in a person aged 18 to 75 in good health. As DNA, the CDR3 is TGTGCCAGCTCACCACCGTTAGTTTCCGAGACCCAGTACTTC. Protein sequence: CASSPPLVSETQYF.